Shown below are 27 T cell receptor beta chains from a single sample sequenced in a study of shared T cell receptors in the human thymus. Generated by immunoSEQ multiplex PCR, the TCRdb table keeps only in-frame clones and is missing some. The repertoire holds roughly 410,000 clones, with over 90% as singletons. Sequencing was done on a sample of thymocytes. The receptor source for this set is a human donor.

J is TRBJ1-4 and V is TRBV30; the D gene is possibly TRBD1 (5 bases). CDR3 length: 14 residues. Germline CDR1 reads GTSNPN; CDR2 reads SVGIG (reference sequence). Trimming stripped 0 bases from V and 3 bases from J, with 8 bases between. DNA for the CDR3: TGTGCCTGGAGTGTATTAGGGGCTAATGAAAAACTGTTTTTT. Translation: CAWSVLGANEKLFF. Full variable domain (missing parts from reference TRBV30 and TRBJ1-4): SQTIHQWPATLVQPVGSPLSLECTVEGTSNPNLYWYRQAAGRGLQLLFYSVGIGQISSEVPQNLSASRPQDRQFILSSKKLLLSDSGFYLCAWSVLGANEKLFFGSGTQLSVL.

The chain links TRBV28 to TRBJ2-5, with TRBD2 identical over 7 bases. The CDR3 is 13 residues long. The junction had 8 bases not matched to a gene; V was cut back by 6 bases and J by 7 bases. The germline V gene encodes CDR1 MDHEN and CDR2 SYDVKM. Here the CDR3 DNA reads TGTGCCAGCAGAAAGTGGCCGGGGGGGACCCAGTACTTC. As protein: CASRKWPGGTQYF.

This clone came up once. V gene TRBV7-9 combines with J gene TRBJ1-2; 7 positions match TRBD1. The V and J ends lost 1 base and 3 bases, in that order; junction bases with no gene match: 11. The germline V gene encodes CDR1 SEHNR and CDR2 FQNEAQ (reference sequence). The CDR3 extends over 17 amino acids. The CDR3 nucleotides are TGTGCCAGCAGCTTAGGAGTATCTTACGGGACAGACTATGGCTACACCTTC. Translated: CASSLGVSYGTDYGYTF. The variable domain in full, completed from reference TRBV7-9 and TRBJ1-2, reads DTGVSQNPRHKITKRGQNVTFRCDPISEHNRLYWYRQTLGQGPEFLTYFQNEAQLEKSRLLSDRFSAERPKGSFSTLEIQRTEQGDSAMYLCASSLGVSYGTDYGYTFGSGTRLTVV.

The CDR3 sequence: CASSSATSGIRSYNEQFF. Written as DNA, the CDR3 is TGTGCCAGCAGCTCGGCGACTAGCGGGATTCGGTCCTACAATGAGCAGTTCTTC. The V call is TRBV7-9, the J call TRBJ2-1; 11 bases align to TRBD2. The CDR3 extends over 18 amino acids. After removal of 4 bases from V and 1 base from J, the junction contained 9 bases not matched to a gene. CDR1 and CDR2 from the germline V gene are SEHNR and FQNEAQ (reference sequence).

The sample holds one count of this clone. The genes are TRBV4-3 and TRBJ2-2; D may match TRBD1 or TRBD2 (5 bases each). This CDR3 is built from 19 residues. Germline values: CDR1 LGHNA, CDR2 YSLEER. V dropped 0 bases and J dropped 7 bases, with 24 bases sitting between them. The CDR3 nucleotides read TGCGCCAGCAGCCAAGAGCCGGCCGGGGCCCCCGGGGTGAGCGGGGAGCTGTTTTTT. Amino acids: CASSQEPAGAPGVSGELFF.

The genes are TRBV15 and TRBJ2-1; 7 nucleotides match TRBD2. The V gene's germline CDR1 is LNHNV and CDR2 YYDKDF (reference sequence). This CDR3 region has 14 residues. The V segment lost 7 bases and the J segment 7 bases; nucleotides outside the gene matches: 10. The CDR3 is CATKAGKGRNEQFF. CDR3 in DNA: TGTGCCACCAAAGCGGGAAAAGGAAGAAATGAGCAGTTCTTC.

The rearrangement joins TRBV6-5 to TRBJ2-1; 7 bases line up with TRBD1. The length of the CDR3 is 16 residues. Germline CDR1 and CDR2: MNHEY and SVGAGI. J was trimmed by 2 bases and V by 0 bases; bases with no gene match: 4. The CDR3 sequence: CASSYSSQGAYNEQFF. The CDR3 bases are TGTGCCAGCAGTTACTCGAGTCAGGGGGCCTACAATGAGCAGTTCTTC.

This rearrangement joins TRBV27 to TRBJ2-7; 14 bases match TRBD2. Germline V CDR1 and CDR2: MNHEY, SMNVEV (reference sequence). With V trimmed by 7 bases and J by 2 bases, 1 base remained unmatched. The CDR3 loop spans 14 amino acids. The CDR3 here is CASMTSGRAYEQYF. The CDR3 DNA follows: TGTGCCAGCATGACTAGCGGGAGGGCCTACGAGCAGTACTTC.

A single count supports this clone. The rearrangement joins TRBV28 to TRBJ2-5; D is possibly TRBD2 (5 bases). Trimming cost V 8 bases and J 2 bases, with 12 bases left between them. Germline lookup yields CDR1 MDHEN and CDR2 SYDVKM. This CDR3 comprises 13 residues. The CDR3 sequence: CASGWTGQETQYF. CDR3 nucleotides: TGTGCCAGCGGATGGACTGGGCAAGAGACCCAGTACTTC.

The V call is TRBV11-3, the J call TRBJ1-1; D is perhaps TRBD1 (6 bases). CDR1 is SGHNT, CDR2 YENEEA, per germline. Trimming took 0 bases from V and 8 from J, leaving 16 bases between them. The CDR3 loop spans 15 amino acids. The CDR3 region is CASSLEGGIGSEAFF. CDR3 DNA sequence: TGTGCCAGCAGCTTAGAAGGGGGGATAGGATCCGAAGCTTTCTTT.

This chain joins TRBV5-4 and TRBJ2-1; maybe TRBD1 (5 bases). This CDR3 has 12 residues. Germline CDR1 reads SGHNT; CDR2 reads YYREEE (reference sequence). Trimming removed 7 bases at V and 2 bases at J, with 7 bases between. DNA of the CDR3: TGTGCCAGCGGGGCCGCCTACAATGAGCAGTTCTTC. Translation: CASGAAYNEQFF.

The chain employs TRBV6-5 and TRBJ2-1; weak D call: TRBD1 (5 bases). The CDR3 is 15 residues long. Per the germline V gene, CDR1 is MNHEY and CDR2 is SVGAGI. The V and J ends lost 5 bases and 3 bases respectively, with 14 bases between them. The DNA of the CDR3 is TGTGCCAGCAGTGGCAGGGCTTCAGTCTACAATGAGCAGTTCTTC. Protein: CASSGRASVYNEQFF.

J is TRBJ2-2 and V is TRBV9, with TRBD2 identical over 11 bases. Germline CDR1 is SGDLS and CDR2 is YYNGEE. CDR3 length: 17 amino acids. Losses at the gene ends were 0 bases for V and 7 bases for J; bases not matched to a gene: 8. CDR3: CASSVVLAGVFGGELFF. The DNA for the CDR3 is TGTGCCAGCAGCGTAGTACTAGCGGGAGTCTTTGGCGGGGAGCTGTTTTTT.

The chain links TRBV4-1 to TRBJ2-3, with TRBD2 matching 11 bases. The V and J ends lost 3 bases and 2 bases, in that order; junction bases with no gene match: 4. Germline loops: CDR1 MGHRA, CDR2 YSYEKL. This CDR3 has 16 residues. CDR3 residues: CASSQPGLADTDTQYF. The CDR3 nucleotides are TGCGCCAGCAGCCAGCCGGGACTAGCGGACACAGATACGCAGTATTTT.

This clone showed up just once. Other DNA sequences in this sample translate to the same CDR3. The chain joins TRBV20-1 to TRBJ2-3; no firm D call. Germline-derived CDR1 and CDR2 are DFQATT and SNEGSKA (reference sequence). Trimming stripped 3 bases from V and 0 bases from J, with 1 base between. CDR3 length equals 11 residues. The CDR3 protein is CSARSTDTQYF. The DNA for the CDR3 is TGCAGTGCTAGGAGCACAGATACGCAGTATTTT.

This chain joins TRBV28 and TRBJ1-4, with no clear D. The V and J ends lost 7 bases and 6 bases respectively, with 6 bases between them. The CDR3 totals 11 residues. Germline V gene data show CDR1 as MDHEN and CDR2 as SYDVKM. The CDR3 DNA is TGTGCCAGCATGAATCATGAAAAACTGTTTTTT. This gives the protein CASMNHEKLFF.

The CDR3 is CSAIPDKEAFF. As DNA, the CDR3 is TGCAGTGCTATCCCGGACAAGGAAGCTTTCTTT. This chain connects TRBV20-1 to TRBJ1-1; D is perhaps TRBD1 (5 bases). This CDR3 has 11 residues. Germline assignment: CDR1 DFQATT and CDR2 SNEGSKA (reference sequence). The V and J ends lost 4 bases and 8 bases respectively, with 11 bases between them.

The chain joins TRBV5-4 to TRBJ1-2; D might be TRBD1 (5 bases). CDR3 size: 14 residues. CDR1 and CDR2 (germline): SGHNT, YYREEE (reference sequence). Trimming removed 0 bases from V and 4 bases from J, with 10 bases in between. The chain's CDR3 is CASSLAQGSYGYTF. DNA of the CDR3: TGTGCCAGCAGCTTGGCCCAGGGCAGCTATGGCTACACCTTC.

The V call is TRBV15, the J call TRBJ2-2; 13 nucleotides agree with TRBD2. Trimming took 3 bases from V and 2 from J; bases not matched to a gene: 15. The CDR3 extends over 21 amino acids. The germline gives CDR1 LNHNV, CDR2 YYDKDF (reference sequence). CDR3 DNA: TGTGCCACCAGCAGGAGCCGAGGGACTAGCGGGACTCTAGTTAACACCGGGGAGCTGTTTTTT. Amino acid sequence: CATSRSRGTSGTLVNTGELFF.

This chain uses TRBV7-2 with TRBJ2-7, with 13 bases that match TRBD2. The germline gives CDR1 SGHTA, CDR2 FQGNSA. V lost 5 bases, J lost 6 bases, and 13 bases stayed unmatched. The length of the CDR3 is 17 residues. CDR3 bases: TGTGCCAGCAGCAGATCGGGACTAGCGGGATGGGAAGGCGAGCAGTACTTC. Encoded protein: CASSRSGLAGWEGEQYF.

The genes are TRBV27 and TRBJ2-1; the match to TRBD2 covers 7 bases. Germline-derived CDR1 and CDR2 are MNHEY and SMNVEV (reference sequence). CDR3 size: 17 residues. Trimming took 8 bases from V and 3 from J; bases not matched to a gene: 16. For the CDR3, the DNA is TGTGCCAGCGTATCCCCTAAGGGGAGGGCTGGCTACAATGAGCAGTTCTTC. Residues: CASVSPKGRAGYNEQFF.

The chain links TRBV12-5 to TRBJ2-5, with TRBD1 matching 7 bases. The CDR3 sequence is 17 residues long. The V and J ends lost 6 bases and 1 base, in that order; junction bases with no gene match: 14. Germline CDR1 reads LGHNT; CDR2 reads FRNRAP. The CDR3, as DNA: TGTGCTAGTGGCCAGCGAAACGACGACAGGGTCCAAGAGACCCAGTACTTC. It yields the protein CASGQRNDDRVQETQYF.

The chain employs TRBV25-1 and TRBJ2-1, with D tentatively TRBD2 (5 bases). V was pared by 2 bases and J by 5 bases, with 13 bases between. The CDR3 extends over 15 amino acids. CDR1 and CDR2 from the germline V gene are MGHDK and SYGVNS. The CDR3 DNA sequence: TGTGCCAGCAGTGAAGGACCCTACGGGAACAATGAGCAGTTCTTC. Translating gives CASSEGPYGNNEQFF.

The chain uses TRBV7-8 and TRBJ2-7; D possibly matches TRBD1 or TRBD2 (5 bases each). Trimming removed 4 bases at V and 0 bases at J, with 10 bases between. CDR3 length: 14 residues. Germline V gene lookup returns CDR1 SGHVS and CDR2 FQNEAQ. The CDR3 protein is CASSSAGTSYEQYF. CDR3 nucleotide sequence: TGTGCCAGCAGCTCGGCCGGGACCTCCTACGAGCAGTACTTC.

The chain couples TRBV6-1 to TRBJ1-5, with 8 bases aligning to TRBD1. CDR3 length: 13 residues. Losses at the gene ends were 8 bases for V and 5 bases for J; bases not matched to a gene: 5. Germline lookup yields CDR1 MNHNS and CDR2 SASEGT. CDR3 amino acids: CASGGTGDQPQHF. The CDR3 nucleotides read TGTGCCAGCGGAGGGACAGGAGATCAGCCCCAGCATTTT.

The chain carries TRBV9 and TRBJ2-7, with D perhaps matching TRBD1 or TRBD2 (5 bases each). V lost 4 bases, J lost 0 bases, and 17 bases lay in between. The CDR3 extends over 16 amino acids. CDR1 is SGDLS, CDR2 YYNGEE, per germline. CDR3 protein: CASSPPPPGSSYEQYF. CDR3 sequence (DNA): TGTGCCAGCAGCCCACCCCCACCAGGGAGCTCCTACGAGCAGTACTTC.

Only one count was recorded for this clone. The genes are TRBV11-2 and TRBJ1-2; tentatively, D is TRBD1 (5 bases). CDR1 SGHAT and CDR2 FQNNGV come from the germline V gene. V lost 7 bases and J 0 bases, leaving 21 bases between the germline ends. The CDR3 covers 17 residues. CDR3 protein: CASTNKGPAVANYGYTF. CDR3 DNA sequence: TGTGCCAGCACCAATAAGGGACCCGCTGTAGCTAACTATGGCTACACCTTC.